This TCR beta chain was sequenced during a study of blood T cell repertoires in COVID-19. The wider study: From the United States, Italy and Spain came samples of acute and convalescent COVID-19. The cDNA or gDNA used as material had been derived from T cells, B-cell-depleted T cells, or PBMCs.

Germline V lookup: CDR1 ENHRY, CDR2 SYGVKD. This CDR3 comprises 14 residues. V trimming: 3 bases; J trimming: 2 bases; junction bases outside the gene matches: 4. Source study methods: Amplifying reference gene primers gave estimates of nucleated cell counts. Only in-frame clones appear in the TCRdb table, and some are missing; sequencing was by immunoSEQ multiplex PCR. V and J calls and clone size follow that table, whereas D and trimming were derived from the DNA. Of about 130,000 clones detected, roughly 88% appear once; the ten largest clones hold approximately 1%. Sequencing was carried out using peripheral blood. The chain links TRBV10-3 to TRBJ2-7; TRBD2 aligns across 7 bases. This clonotype was obtained from a woman of 80 years or more with acute or convalescent COVID-19. CDR3 sequence reads: CAISERGGPYEQYF. As DNA, the CDR3 is TGTGCCATCAGTGAACGCGGGGGTCCCTACGAGCAGTACTTC.